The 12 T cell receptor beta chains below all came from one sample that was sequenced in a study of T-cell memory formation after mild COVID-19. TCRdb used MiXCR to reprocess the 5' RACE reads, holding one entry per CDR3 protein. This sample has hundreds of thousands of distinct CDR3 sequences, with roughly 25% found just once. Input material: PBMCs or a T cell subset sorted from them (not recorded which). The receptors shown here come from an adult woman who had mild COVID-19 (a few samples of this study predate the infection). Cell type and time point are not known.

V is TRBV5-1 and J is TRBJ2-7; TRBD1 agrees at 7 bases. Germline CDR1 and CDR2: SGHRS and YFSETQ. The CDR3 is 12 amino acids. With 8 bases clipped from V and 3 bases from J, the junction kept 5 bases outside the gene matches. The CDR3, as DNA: TGCGCCAGTCAGGGGGATTACTACGAGCAGTACTTC. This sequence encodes CASQGDYYEQYF.

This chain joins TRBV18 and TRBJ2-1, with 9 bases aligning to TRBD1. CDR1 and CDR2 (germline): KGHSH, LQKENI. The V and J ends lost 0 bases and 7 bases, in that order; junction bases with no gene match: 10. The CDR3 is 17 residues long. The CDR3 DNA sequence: TGTGCCAGCTCACCACCTACCGGGACAGGGAACCCAAATGAGCAGTTCTTC. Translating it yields CASSPPTGTGNPNEQFF.

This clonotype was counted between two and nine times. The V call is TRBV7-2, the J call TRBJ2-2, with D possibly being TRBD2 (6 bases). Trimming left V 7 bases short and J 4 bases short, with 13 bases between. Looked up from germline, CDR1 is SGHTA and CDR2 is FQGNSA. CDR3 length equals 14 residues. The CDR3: CASTVSGPTGELFF. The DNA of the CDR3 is TGTGCCAGCACCGTTAGCGGCCCCACCGGGGAGCTGTTTTTT. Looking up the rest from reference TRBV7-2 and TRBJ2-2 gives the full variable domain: GAGVSQSPSNKVTEKGKDVELRCDPISGHTALYWYRQSLGQGLEFLIYFQGNSAPDKSGLPSDRFSAERTGGSVSTLTIQRTQQEDSAVYLCASTVSGPTGELFFGEGSRLTVL.

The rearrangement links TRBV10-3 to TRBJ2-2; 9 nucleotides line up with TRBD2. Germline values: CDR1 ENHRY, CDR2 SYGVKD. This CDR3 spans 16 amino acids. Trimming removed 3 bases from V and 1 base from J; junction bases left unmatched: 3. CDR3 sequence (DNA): TGTGCCATCAGTGACGTAGCGGGGGTGAACACCGGGGAGCTGTTTTTT. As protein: CAISDVAGVNTGELFF.

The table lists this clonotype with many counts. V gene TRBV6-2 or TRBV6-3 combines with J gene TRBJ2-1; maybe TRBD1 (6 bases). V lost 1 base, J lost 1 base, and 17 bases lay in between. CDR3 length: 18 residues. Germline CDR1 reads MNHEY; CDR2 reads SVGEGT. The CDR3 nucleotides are TGTGCCAGCAGTTACTTCCTATGGGGGCCCAATTCCTACAATGAGCAGTTCTTC. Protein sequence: CASSYFLWGPNSYNEQFF.

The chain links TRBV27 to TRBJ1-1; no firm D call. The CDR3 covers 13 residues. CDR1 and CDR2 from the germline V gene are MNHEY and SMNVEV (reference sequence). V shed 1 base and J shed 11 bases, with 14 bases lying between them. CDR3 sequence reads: CASSLFGEAEAFF. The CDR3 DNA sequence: TGTGCCAGCAGTTTATTCGGAGAGGCCGAGGCTTTCTTT.

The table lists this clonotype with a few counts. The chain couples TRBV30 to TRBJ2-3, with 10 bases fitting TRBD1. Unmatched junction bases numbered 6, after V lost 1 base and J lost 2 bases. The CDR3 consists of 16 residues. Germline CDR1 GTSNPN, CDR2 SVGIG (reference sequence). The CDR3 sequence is CAWSGTTGGSTDTQYF. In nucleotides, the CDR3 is TGTGCCTGGAGTGGGACGACAGGGGGCTCCACAGATACGCAGTATTTT.

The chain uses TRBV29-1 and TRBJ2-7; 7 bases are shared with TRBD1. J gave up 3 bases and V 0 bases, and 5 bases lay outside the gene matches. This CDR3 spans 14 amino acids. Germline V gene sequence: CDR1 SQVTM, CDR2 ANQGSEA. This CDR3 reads CSVEEGTENYEQYF. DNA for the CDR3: TGCAGCGTTGAAGAAGGGACAGAGAACTACGAGCAGTACTTC.

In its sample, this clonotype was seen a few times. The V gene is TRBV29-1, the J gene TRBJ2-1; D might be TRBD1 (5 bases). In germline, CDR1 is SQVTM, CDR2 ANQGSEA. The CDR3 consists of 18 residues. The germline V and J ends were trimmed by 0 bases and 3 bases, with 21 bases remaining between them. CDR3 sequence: CSVEDRVGKGRHYNEQFF. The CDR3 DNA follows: TGCAGCGTTGAAGACAGGGTGGGTAAGGGTCGTCACTACAATGAGCAGTTCTTC.

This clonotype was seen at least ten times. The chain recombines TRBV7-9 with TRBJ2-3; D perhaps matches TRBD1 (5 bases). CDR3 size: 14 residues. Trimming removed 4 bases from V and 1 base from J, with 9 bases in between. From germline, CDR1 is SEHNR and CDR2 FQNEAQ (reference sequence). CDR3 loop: CASSSVTGTDTQYF. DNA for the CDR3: TGTGCCAGCAGCTCCGTGACAGGCACAGATACGCAGTATTTT.

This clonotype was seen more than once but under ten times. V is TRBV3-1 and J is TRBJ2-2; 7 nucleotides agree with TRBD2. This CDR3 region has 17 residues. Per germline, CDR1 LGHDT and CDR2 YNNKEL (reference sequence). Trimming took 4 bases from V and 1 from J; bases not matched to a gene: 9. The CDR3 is CASSPLAETMNTGELFF. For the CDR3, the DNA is TGTGCCAGCAGCCCTCTAGCGGAGACGATGAACACCGGGGAGCTGTTTTTT.

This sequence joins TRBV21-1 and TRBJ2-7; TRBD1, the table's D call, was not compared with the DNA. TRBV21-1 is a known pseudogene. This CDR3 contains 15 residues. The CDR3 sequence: CASSKSHRDSYEQYF. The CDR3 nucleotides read TGTGCCAGCAGCAAATCACACCGGGACAGCTACGAGCAGTACTTC.